The T cell receptor (beta chain) described here comes from a study of OX40 agonist ivuxolimab in advanced cancers. Using immunoSEQ multiplex PCR, the repertoire was profiled, and TCRdb retains in-frame clones only, with some absent. The sample lists 60,000 to 75,000 clones, 91% occurring once. Trimming shortened V by 0 bases and J by 4 bases, and 6 bases separated the two germline ends. The CDR3 totals 13 residues. The germline gives CDR1 MNHEY, CDR2 SMNVEV (reference sequence). The chain employs TRBV27 and TRBJ2-5; D unresolved. Here the sequenced sample was CD4+ or CD8+ T cells sorted from blood, taken in a trial of the OX40 agonist ivuxolimab. The source of this sequence is an adult with an advanced solid tumor such as melanoma, head and neck, liver or kidney cancer. CDR3 nucleotides: TGTGCCAGCAGTTTATCGGCTGGAGAGACCCAGTACTTC. As protein: CASSLSAGETQYF.